This paragraph covers one T cell receptor beta chain sequence. Which antigen it targets is not known. No much larger clone exists at a distance of one base, and base qualities are not known. The study included five infectious villitis placentae (four with confirmed cytomegalovirus and one with Toxoplasma gondii), and these placentae were not matched to the other groups. Mothers with infectious villitis were younger, had smaller fetuses, and delivered preterm or experienced intrauterine demise in two cases. After delivery, placentae were collected and subjected to gross and histological evaluation prior to the selection of archival tissue. Five 10-micron scrolls were cut from each FFPE block, and DNA was isolated using the AllPrep DNA/RNA FFPE Tissue kit. DNA concentration and purity were evaluated by NanoDrop, whereas RNA quality was assessed on a Bioanalyzer. The source of the sample is a study of T cells in placental villitis. General notes on the study: The study tested an allograft-versus-infection hypothesis by comparing placental TCR-beta repertoires in villitis of unknown etiology, unaffected controls matched for gestational age, and infectious villitis. Study-wide conclusions, independent of this receptor: Small amounts of decidua were contained in the paraffin blocks, so some of the captured T cells, especially in controls, may have been decidual rather than villous infiltrates. CMV-specific clone frequencies were higher in infectious CMV cases than in villitis of unknown etiology (0.011 vs 0.001), and the villitis of unknown etiology frequencies did not differ from those of controls. Sequencing bulk tissue could not tell helper, regulatory or cytotoxic T cells apart, could not separate maternal from fetal T cells, and left out gamma-delta receptors.

Clipping removes 8 bases from V and 4 bases from J, with 14 as the unmatched junction base count. Counted from cysteine to phenylalanine, this CDR3 has 15 amino acids. The retained sequence is limited to the CDR3, 45 bases, with the frame set at the first base. CDR1 and CDR2 are drawn from the germline V gene (reference sequence): GTSNPN, SVGIG. The immunoSEQ v4 bias-controlled multiplex PCR assay, performed blinded to group allocation, was used to amplify TCR-beta CDR3 regions from genomic DNA. To estimate the quantities of nucleated cells and T cells in each sample, reference gene primers were included together with the TCR-beta primers. Sequencing of the libraries was performed on an Illumina MiSeq with a 100-cycle paired-end protocol. In the original analysis: Diversity and richness were calculated in immunoSEQ Analyzer software; richness by iChao1, clonality based on Pielou evenness and Shannon diversity (0-1, higher means less diverse). CDR3 amino acid sequences together with V/J genes were queried against VDJdb for CMV, EBV and influenza A specificities, with confidence 3 and substitution 2 applied. The Morisita-Horn index was used to assess how much TCR-beta amino acid clonotypes overlapped between the villitis of unknown etiology, infectious villitis and control repertoires. TCRdb took this table from immuneACCESS and kept in-frame rearrangements with V and J called. Such tables lack part of the clones; where checked against another copy, unresolved V genes explain under half of the gap, and the rest is unexplained. V, J and clone size derive from that table, while D and trimming were established from the DNA sequence. Recorded for this sample are about 3,100 clones; 60% to 80% of them occurred a single time. The ten largest make up approximately 17% of the sample.

Input material: placental tissue containing maternal and fetal cells. The source is a human patient with infectious villitis; the placental T cells may come from both mother and fetus. The chain uses TRBV30 and TRBJ2-3; TRBD1 agrees with 8 junctional bases. Read as DNA, the sequence is TGTGCCGGAAATTCGGGACAGGCAGGCCCAGATACGCAGTATTTT. Translated, this is CAGNSGQAGPDTQYF. Reference TRBV30 and TRBJ2-3 genes cover what lies past the CDR3, so the full variable domain is SQTIHQWPATLVQPVGSPLSLECTVEGTSNPNLYWYRQAAGRGLQLLFYSVGIGQISSEVPQNLSASRPQDRQFILSSKKLLLSDSGFYLCAGNSGQAGPDTQYFGPGTRLTVL.